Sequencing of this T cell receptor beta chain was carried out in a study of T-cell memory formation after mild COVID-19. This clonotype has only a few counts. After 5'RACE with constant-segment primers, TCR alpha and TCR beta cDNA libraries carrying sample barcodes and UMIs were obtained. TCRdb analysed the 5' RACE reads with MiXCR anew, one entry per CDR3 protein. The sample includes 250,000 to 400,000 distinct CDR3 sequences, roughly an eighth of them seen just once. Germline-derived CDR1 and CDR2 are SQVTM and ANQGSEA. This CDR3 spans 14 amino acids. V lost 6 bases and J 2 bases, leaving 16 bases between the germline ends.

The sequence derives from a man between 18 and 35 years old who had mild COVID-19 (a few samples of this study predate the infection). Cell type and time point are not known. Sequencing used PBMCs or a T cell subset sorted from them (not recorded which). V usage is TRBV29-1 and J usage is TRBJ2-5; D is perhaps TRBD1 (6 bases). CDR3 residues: CSVEKSTGQETQYF. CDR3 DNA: TGCAGCGTCGAAAAATCGACAGGACAAGAGACCCAGTACTTC.